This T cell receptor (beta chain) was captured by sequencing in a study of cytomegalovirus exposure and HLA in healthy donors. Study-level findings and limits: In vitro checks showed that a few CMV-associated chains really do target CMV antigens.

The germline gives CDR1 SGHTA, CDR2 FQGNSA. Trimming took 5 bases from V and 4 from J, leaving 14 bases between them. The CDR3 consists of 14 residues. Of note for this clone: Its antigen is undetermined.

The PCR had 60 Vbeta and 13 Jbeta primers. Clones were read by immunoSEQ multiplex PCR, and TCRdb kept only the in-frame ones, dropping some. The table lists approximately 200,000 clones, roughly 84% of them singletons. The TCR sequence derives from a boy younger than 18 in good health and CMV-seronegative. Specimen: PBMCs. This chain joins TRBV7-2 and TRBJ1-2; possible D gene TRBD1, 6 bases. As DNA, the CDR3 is TGTGCCAGCAGCCCGACAGGTCGGGTCTATGGCTACACCTTC. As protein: CASSPTGRVYGYTF.